Listed here are 29 T cell receptor beta chains from one sample, sequenced in a study of blood T cell repertoires in COVID-19. Profiled with immunoSEQ multiplex PCR; TCRdb holds only in-frame clones, not every one. Of about 120,000 clones in the sample, 81% were seen once. Sequences were obtained from peripheral blood. These receptors were collected from a man aged 25 to 45 with COVID-19, enrolled during active disease.

The chain uses TRBV27 and TRBJ2-3, with 7 positions matching TRBD2. The CDR3 is 13 residues long. Per germline, CDR1 MNHEY and CDR2 SMNVEV (reference sequence). V lost 3 bases to trimming and J lost 6 bases; unmatched junction nucleotides: 3. As DNA, the CDR3 is TGTGCCAGCAGTTTGGGAGGGGAGGATACGCAGTATTTT. Its protein product is CASSLGGEDTQYF.

The rearrangement joins TRBV14 to TRBJ2-3; D is possibly TRBD1 (6 bases). The CDR3 extends over 13 amino acids. Trimming stripped 4 bases from V and 8 bases from J, with 13 bases between. Per the germline V gene, CDR1 is SGHDN and CDR2 is FVKESK. The CDR3 DNA reads TGTGCCAGCAGCCTTGGGAGCAGGGGTACGCAGTATTTT. Translated, it gives CASSLGSRGTQYF.

The chain carries TRBV2 and TRBJ1-2, with TRBD1 identical over 9 bases. Germline trimming cut 5 bases from V and 0 bases from J; bases unmatched to any gene: 10. Per the germline V gene, CDR1 is SNHLY and CDR2 is FYNNEI. CDR3 length: 17 residues. The CDR3 loop reads CASSPAGTGRTNYGYTF. Here the CDR3 DNA reads TGTGCCAGCAGTCCAGCAGGGACAGGGAGAACTAACTATGGCTACACCTTC.

This clone has just one count. The CDR3, as DNA: TGTGCCAGCAGTTTCCTAGCTGAAGAGACCCAGTACTTC. Amino acid sequence: CASSFLAEETQYF. The V call is TRBV27, the J call TRBJ2-5; D possibly corresponds to TRBD2 (5 bases). The CDR3 loop spans 13 amino acids. The germline CDR1 and CDR2 sequences are MNHEY and SMNVEV (reference sequence). V shed 3 bases and J shed 3 bases, with 8 bases lying between them.

This clone was counted only a few times. The V and J genes are TRBV7-9 and TRBJ2-7; TRBD2 matches at 13 bases. The junction had 12 bases not matched to a gene; V was cut back by 5 bases and J by 5 bases. The CDR3 has 17 amino acids. Germline V gene lookup returns CDR1 SEHNR and CDR2 FQNEAQ (reference sequence). The CDR3 here is CASSGTSGTLPTNEQYF. The CDR3 DNA is TGTGCCAGCAGCGGGACTAGCGGGACCTTGCCCACTAACGAGCAGTACTTC.

This chain joins TRBV3-1 (or the pseudogene TRBV3-2) and TRBJ1-3; TRBD1 matches at 8 bases. Trimming cost V 6 bases and J 1 base; bases outside gene matches: 5. Germline V gene sequence: CDR1 LGHDT, CDR2 YNNKEL (reference sequence). The CDR3 is 15 residues long. The CDR3 sequence is CASRRTGGSGNTIYF. In nucleotides, the CDR3 is TGTGCCAGCAGACGCACAGGGGGGTCTGGAAACACCATATATTTT.

The chain joins TRBV9 to TRBJ2-5; a possible D gene is TRBD1 (6 bases). The germline V and J ends were trimmed by 0 bases and 2 bases, with 14 bases remaining between them. This CDR3 comprises 16 residues. Germline V gene sequence: CDR1 SGDLS, CDR2 YYNGEE. Here the CDR3 reads CASSVGGAQGQETQYF. The CDR3 nucleotides are TGTGCCAGCAGCGTAGGAGGGGCCCAGGGGCAAGAGACCCAGTACTTC.

This clone was seen a single time. J is TRBJ1-3 and V is TRBV4-3; 9 bases fit TRBD1. Germline loops: CDR1 LGHNA, CDR2 YSLEER. Trimming took 4 bases from V and 4 from J; bases not matched to a gene: 8. This CDR3 has 16 amino acids. The CDR3 sequence: CASSRVQGAVGNTIYF. The CDR3 DNA reads as TGCGCCAGCAGCCGGGTACAGGGGGCGGTCGGAAACACCATATATTTT.

In DNA, the CDR3 is TGTGCCAGTAGTATAGTTAGCGGGAGCTATGAGCAGTTCTTC. It is translated as CASSIVSGSYEQFF. The chain has TRBV19 and TRBJ2-1; TRBD2 aligns across 9 bases. Unmatched junction bases numbered 3, after V lost 1 base and J lost 8 bases. Germline assignment: CDR1 LNHDA and CDR2 SQIVND (reference sequence). The CDR3 is made up of 14 amino acids.

The chain joins TRBV11-3 to TRBJ2-1; 8 bases agree with TRBD2. Germline CDR1 is SGHNT and CDR2 is YENEEA. After removal of 6 bases from V and 1 base from J, the junction contained 8 bases not matched to a gene. CDR3 size: 16 residues. In DNA, the CDR3 is TGTGCCAGCAGTCCGGCGGGGGGCGGGTCCTACAATGAGCAGTTCTTC. Its protein product is CASSPAGGGSYNEQFF.

This chain connects TRBV28 to TRBJ2-3, with D perhaps TRBD2 (5 bases). The germline V gene encodes CDR1 MDHEN and CDR2 SYDVKM. This CDR3 comprises 15 residues. Trimming took 6 bases from V and 0 from J, leaving 13 bases between them. CDR3 region: CASSRSGASTDTQYF. The CDR3 DNA follows: TGTGCCAGCAGCCGGAGCGGTGCGAGCACAGATACGCAGTATTTT.

The V call is TRBV6-1, the J call TRBJ2-5, with D perhaps matching TRBD2 (5 bases). V gave up 2 bases and J gave up 2 bases, with 9 bases separating them. Germline V lookup: CDR1 MNHNS, CDR2 SASEGT. CDR3 length: 14 residues. The CDR3 DNA follows: TGTGCCAGCAGTGAAATAGGCGGGCAAGAGACCCAGTACTTC. This encodes CASSEIGGQETQYF.

The V gene is TRBV9, the J gene TRBJ1-2, with 7 bases that match TRBD1. Germline V gene sequence: CDR1 SGDLS, CDR2 YYNGEE. CDR3 length equals 14 residues. J gave up 5 bases and V 3 bases, and 7 bases lay outside the gene matches. DNA of the CDR3: TGTGCCAGCAGCGCCCCGGGACAGTCATATGGCTACACCTTC. This sequence encodes CASSAPGQSYGYTF.

This chain connects TRBV28 to TRBJ1-2; a possible D gene is TRBD1 (5 bases). V was cut by 5 bases and J by 5 bases, with 18 bases left in between. Per germline, CDR1 MDHEN and CDR2 SYDVKM. This CDR3 has 15 residues. CDR3 DNA: TGTGCCAGCAGTCCCCTGGAGGGGTCCTATTATGGCTACACCTTC. Translating gives CASSPLEGSYYGYTF.

V gene TRBV6-2 or TRBV6-3 combines with J gene TRBJ1-3; D uncertain. In germline, CDR1 is MNHEY, CDR2 SVGEGT. Deletions cut 4 bases from V and 1 base from J, with 5 bases between. CDR3 size: 13 residues. In nucleotides, the CDR3 is TGTGCCAGCAGTTTAACATCTGGAAACACCATATATTTT. Protein sequence: CASSLTSGNTIYF.

This chain links TRBV10-3 with TRBJ2-5; 8 nucleotides match TRBD1. This CDR3 comprises 14 residues. The J segment lost 1 base and the V segment lost 4 bases, leaving 2 bases of the junction unmatched. The germline CDR1 and CDR2 sequences are ENHRY and SYGVKD. The DNA for the CDR3 is TGTGCCATCAGTGCGGGGACAGGCCAAGAGACCCAGTACTTC. Its protein is CAISAGTGQETQYF.

This chain links TRBV27 with TRBJ1-4, with 7 bases fitting TRBD1. From germline, CDR1 is MNHEY and CDR2 SMNVEV (reference sequence). V gave up 5 bases and J gave up 7 bases; unmatched junction bases: 10. This CDR3 has 15 residues. CDR3 DNA: TGTGCCAGCAGTCCAGGTTGGAGGGGGCGTGAAAAACTGTTTTTT. It translates to CASSPGWRGREKLFF.

J is TRBJ2-2 and V is TRBV19; a weak D match, TRBD1 (6 bases). V was cut by 4 bases and J by 2 bases, with 11 bases left in between. CDR1 and CDR2 (germline): LNHDA, SQIVND (reference sequence). The CDR3 is 15 amino acids. DNA of the CDR3: TGTGCCAGTAGTACTACACAGGGAAACACCGGGGAGCTGTTTTTT. This encodes CASSTTQGNTGELFF.

The genes are TRBV19 and TRBJ2-7, with 8 bases aligning to TRBD2. Germline V gives CDR1 LNHDA, CDR2 SQIVND (reference sequence). V lost 4 bases, J lost 7 bases, and 0 bases stayed unmatched. The CDR3 loop spans 11 amino acids. The chain's CDR3 is CASSSGREQYF. CDR3 DNA: TGTGCCAGTAGTAGCGGGAGGGAGCAGTACTTC.

This chain uses TRBV7-8 with TRBJ2-7; 9 bases agree with TRBD2. Germline assignment: CDR1 SGHVS and CDR2 FQNEAQ. The V gene end was trimmed by 1 base and the J gene end by 4 bases; junction bases not matched to a gene: 5. The CDR3 is 15 residues long. The CDR3 sequence is CASSLEGTSFYEQYF. In DNA, the CDR3 is TGTGCCAGCAGCTTAGAAGGGACTAGCTTTTACGAGCAGTACTTC.

The V call is TRBV20-1, the J call TRBJ1-2; D may be TRBD1 (6 bases). The CDR3 is 10 amino acids. V gave up 6 bases and J gave up 14 bases, with 16 bases separating them. Germline V gene data show CDR1 as DFQATT and CDR2 as SNEGSKA (reference sequence). The DNA for the CDR3 is TGCAGTGCGGGGATGGGGGCGGAGACCTTC. It specifies CSAGMGAETF.

The gene calls are TRBV28 and TRBJ2-1; D is perhaps TRBD2 (5 bases). CDR3 length equals 16 residues. Germline lookup yields CDR1 MDHEN and CDR2 SYDVKM. The V end lost 5 bases, the J end lost 4 bases, and 18 bases lay between the germline ends. CDR3 protein: CASSLRRAERYNEQFF. CDR3 DNA sequence: TGTGCCAGCAGTCTCCGCCGAGCGGAAAGATACAATGAGCAGTTCTTC.

This clone was seen a handful of times. The chain has TRBV18 and TRBJ1-3; D unresolved. CDR1 and CDR2 from the germline V gene are KGHSH and LQKENI. The V end lost 0 bases, the J end lost 0 bases, and 6 bases lay between the germline ends. The CDR3 consists of 15 residues. CDR3 bases: TGTGCCAGCTCACCACCTTCGTCCTCTGGAAACACCATATATTTT. It yields the protein CASSPPSSSGNTIYF.

This clone was seen more than once but under ten times. This chain joins TRBV19 and TRBJ2-2, with TRBD2 identical over 7 bases. Germline CDR1 LNHDA, CDR2 SQIVND (reference sequence). The CDR3 spans 15 residues. V was clipped by 2 bases and J by 5 bases; unmatched bases: 5. Here the CDR3 DNA reads TGTGCCAGTAGTATATCTGCGGGAGATACCGGGGAGCTGTTTTTT. This gives the protein CASSISAGDTGELFF.

This rearrangement joins TRBV2 to TRBJ1-2, with TRBD1 identical over 8 bases. Germline CDR1 is SNHLY and CDR2 is FYNNEI. CDR3 length: 16 amino acids. The V segment lost 1 base and the J segment 4 bases; nucleotides outside the gene matches: 8. The DNA of the CDR3 is TGTGCCAGCAGTGAAGAGGCAGGGGGCGCGGGCTATGGCTACACCTTC. Translating gives CASSEEAGGAGYGYTF.

This clone has only a few counts. The rearrangement uses TRBV5-4 and TRBJ2-7, with 10 bases aligning to TRBD1. Germline lookup yields CDR1 SGHNT and CDR2 YYREEE (reference sequence). V trimming: 4 bases; J trimming: 2 bases; junction bases outside the gene matches: 6. The CDR3 has 15 residues. CDR3 nucleotides: TGTGCCAGCAGCATGGGACAGGGGCTTACCTACGAGCAGTACTTC. Its translation is CASSMGQGLTYEQYF. Supplemented by reference TRBV5-4 and TRBJ2-7, the full variable domain reads ETGVTQSPTHLIKTRGQQVTLRCSSQSGHNTVSWYQQALGQGPQFIFQYYREEENGRGNFPPRFSGLQFPNYSSELNVNALELDDSALYLCASSMGQGLTYEQYFGPGTRLTVT.

This clone turned up a few times. The chain couples TRBV7-2 to TRBJ1-1, with D tentatively TRBD1 (6 bases). Germline V gene data show CDR1 as SGHTA and CDR2 as FQGNSA. The CDR3 spans 14 residues. V lost 4 bases and J lost 9, with 18 bases in between. The CDR3 sequence is CASSSPRQDRKAFF. CDR3 sequence (DNA): TGTGCCAGCAGCTCGCCGAGACAGGATCGAAAAGCTTTCTTT.

The chain couples TRBV28 to TRBJ2-2; TRBD1 aligns across 7 bases. Germline assignment: CDR1 MDHEN and CDR2 SYDVKM. This CDR3 has 14 residues. Trimming cost V 3 bases and J 7 bases; bases outside gene matches: 5. The CDR3 sequence: CASSFLQGSGELFF. The CDR3 coding sequence is TGTGCCAGCAGTTTTTTACAGGGGAGCGGGGAGCTGTTTTTT.

The chain recombines TRBV6-1 with TRBJ2-7; 8 bases align to TRBD1. Trimming at V came to 3 bases and at J to 6 bases, leaving 1 base not matched to a gene. CDR3 length equals 12 residues. Germline V CDR1 and CDR2: MNHNS, SASEGT. CDR3 DNA: TGTGCCAGCAGTGACAGGGGGCTCGAGCAGTACTTC. This encodes CASSDRGLEQYF.